This entry lists 5 T cell receptor beta chains sequenced from one sample in a study of T cells after posttransplantation cyclophosphamide. Profiling relied on immunoSEQ multiplex PCR, and the TCRdb table lists in-frame clones only, not all of them. In total the sample includes more than 30,000 clones, none of them seen once. The sequenced sample consisted of PBMCs. The receptors derive from a girl aged 5-17 years in good health, CMV-negative, and a related stem cell transplant donor.

This clone occurred many times. The J gene is TRBJ1-1, the V gene TRBV6-1; D possibly corresponds to TRBD1 (5 bases). The germline CDR1 and CDR2 sequences are MNHNS and SASEGT. With 0 bases removed from V and 0 bases from J, the gap between germline ends came to 11 bases. The CDR3 sequence is 16 residues long. The CDR3 nucleotides are TGTGCCAGCAGTGAAGCGCTGTTCAGGGTGAACACTGAAGCTTTCTTT. This encodes CASSEALFRVNTEAFF.

In this sample, this clone turned up a few times. The rearrangement joins TRBV7-9 to TRBJ2-3; D is undetermined. Looked up from germline, CDR1 is SEHNR and CDR2 is FQNEAQ (reference sequence). The CDR3 extends over 12 amino acids. Trimming took off 6 bases at V and 6 bases at J, with 10 bases between the two ends. The CDR3 DNA reads TGTGCCAGCAGTAATACTGCGGATACGCAGTATTTT. It is translated as CASSNTADTQYF.

As concerns this clone: Other DNA sequences in this specimen translate into the identical CDR3. This chain joins TRBV9 and TRBJ2-1; TRBD2 matches 16 bases. The CDR3 spans 19 residues. V shed 3 bases, J shed 0 bases, and the junction held 6 bases outside the gene matches. Germline V CDR1 and CDR2: SGDLS, YYNGEE. CDR3 amino acids: CASSGAGTSGRASYNEQFF. The CDR3 region has the DNA TGTGCCAGCAGCGGTGCCGGGACTAGCGGGAGGGCCTCCTACAATGAGCAGTTCTTC.

The chain uses TRBV7-8 and TRBJ1-2; 7 bases agree with TRBD1. This CDR3 is 13 amino acids long. Trimming removed 4 bases from V and 8 bases from J; junction bases left unmatched: 7. Germline values: CDR1 SGHVS, CDR2 FQNEAQ. DNA for the CDR3: TGTGCCAGCAGCTCGACAGGGATGGAAGGCTACACCTTC. It codes for CASSSTGMEGYTF.

This clone was detected only a few times. The chain has TRBV2 and TRBJ1-2; 8 nucleotides align to TRBD1. V lost 3 bases to trimming and J lost 6 bases; unmatched junction nucleotides: 3. CDR1 and CDR2 (germline): SNHLY, FYNNEI. The CDR3 has 13 residues. As DNA, the CDR3 is TGTGCCAGCAGTGAGGTACAGGGGGATGGCTACACCTTC. Its translation is CASSEVQGDGYTF.